This is a list of T cell receptor beta chains from one sample in a study of cytomegalovirus exposure and HLA in healthy donors. Libraries were prepared by immunoSEQ multiplex PCR; TCRdb keeps only in-frame clonotypes and omits some of them. Its listing shows about 150,000 clones. Sequenced sample: PBMCs. These TCRs come from a woman in her forties or fifties in good health and CMV-seronegative. CDR3s include the opening cysteine and the closing phenylalanine or tryptophan. Each record gives: J gene, V gene, CDR3 protein.

TRBJ1-2 TRBV5-3 CARSLRGGAAGNGYTF
TRBJ2-4 TRBV7-3 CASRGASVIAKNIQYF
TRBJ2-5 TRBV19 CARNTQETQYF
TRBJ2-7 TRBV4-2 CASSQTDYSYEQYF
TRBJ1-4 TRBV2 CASREAGQPNEKLFF
TRBJ1-2 TRBV18 CASSPQGHGYTF
- TRBV7-3 CASSLAGGPSYEQYF
TRBJ2-4 TRBV18 CASSPPEGRAKNIQYF
TRBJ2-4 TRBV29-1 CSASGGGAGIIQYF
TRBJ2-7 TRBV14 CASSQGPNLTTGLRGEAYEQYF
TRBJ2-5 TRBV5-1 CASSLGTSGQETQYF
TRBJ2-3 TRBV21-1 CASSTDSDTQYF
TRBJ1-4 TRBV5-4 CASSQTPNSEKLFF
TRBJ2-7 TRBV30 CAWEATGVNLDF
TRBJ2-1 TRBV4-1 CASSRGTSGTNEQFF
TRBJ1-1 TRBV19 CASSIAVNTEAFF
TRBJ2-7 TRBV5-4 CASSAGTSGSLYEQYF
TRBJ2-5 TRBV9 CASSVGPSGGQETQYF
TRBJ2-2 TRBV9 CASSVDSGNTGELFF
TRBJ2-5 TRBV4-1 CASSQDGTGQETQYF
TRBJ1-1 TRBV28 CASTRPRPEATEAFF
TRBJ2-5 TRBV4-3 CASSQDRTAQETQYF
TRBJ1-1 TRBV30 CAWTQQGATEAFF
TRBJ1-1 TRBV5-1 CASSLDRANTEAFF
TRBJ1-6 TRBV7-2 CASSSGTGGSPLHF
TRBJ2-1 TRBV6-1 CASSHRNNNEQFF
TRBJ2-2 TRBV7-6 CATREDNTGELFF
TRBJ2-1 TRBV7-3 CASRRSGIASYNEQFF
TRBJ2-1 TRBV28 CASSPSGAPYNEQFF
TRBJ1-1 TRBV28 CASSERTYGEAFF
TRBJ2-5 TRBV5-1 CASSLLGSGDQETQYF
TRBJ2-7 TRBV4-2 CASSQDRGLADPSAYEQYF
TRBJ1-4 TRBV6-1 CASKFDRLTLEKLFF
TRBJ1-5 TRBV4-1 CASSQDRGWGQPQHF
TRBJ2-7 TRBV27 CASTGQGSYEQYF
TRBJ2-1 TRBV11-3 CASSQMQGWEQFF
TRBJ2-1 TRBV7-9 CASSLSGTTKFF
TRBJ1-1 TRBV11-2 CASSAPLRGYTEAFF
TRBJ1-2 TRBV7-2 CASTDRVSNYGYTF
TRBJ2-7 TRBV6-1 CASSEWPGDSYEQYF
TRBJ2-6 TRBV18 CASSPGGPASGANVLTF
TRBJ2-3 TRBV5-1 CASSLGPGGGSTDTQYF
TRBJ2-6 TRBV9 CASSAGLARSGANVLTF
TRBJ1-6 TRBV4-2 CASSQERAGSTYNSPLHF
TRBJ2-7 TRBV10-3 CAISESQAGGPQTYEQYF